What follows are 25 T cell receptor beta chains derived from one specimen sequenced in a study of regulatory T cells in long-lasting Graves disease. Libraries of TCR beta came from iRepertoire HTBI primers plus Arm-PCR of CDR3 regions. TCRdb re-derived calls from the multiplex PCR reads in MiXCR, one entry per CDR3 protein. Here the sample spans more than 400,000 distinct CDR3 sequences, around 15% being singletons. Time point: newly diagnosed GD, antithyroid drugs for less than 3 months. The TCR library was made from RNA extracted from PBMCs. The sample was also linked to a second study, of T cells in Graves' hyperthyroidism and ophthalmopathy.

Sequencing was performed on peripheral blood mononuclear cells (PBMCs), taken at new diagnosis, from a patient treated with antithyroid drugs. The source of these receptors is a man aged 35 to 55 with Graves disease.

This clonotype was picked up many times. V and J are TRBV20-1 and TRBJ2-7; 8 positions match TRBD1. V was clipped by 5 bases and J by 2 bases; unmatched bases: 5. The CDR3 is 13 residues long. Germline lookup yields CDR1 DFQATT and CDR2 SNEGSKA (reference sequence). DNA for the CDR3: TGCAGTGCTCGGGACAGGATAGCCTACGAGCAGTACTTC. Translating gives CSARDRIAYEQYF.

This chain joins TRBV7-9 and TRBJ1-4, with D perhaps TRBD1 (6 bases). CDR1 SEHNR and CDR2 FQNEAQ come from the germline V gene (reference sequence). The length of the CDR3 is 14 residues. The germline V and J ends were trimmed by 6 bases and 8 bases, with 16 bases remaining between them. In nucleotides, the CDR3 is TGTGCCAGCAGAATTAGTGCAGGGGACGAAAAACTGTTTTTT. Translating it yields CASRISAGDEKLFF.

CDR3 sequence: CASSEMREKPEDQPQHF. CDR3 sequence (DNA): TGTGCCAGCAGTGAAATGAGGGAGAAACCAGAAGATCAGCCCCAGCATTTT. The chain links TRBV25-1 to TRBJ1-5; D not certain. This CDR3 contains 17 residues. CDR1 and CDR2 (germline): MGHDK, SYGVNS. V shed 2 bases and J shed 5 bases, with 19 bases lying between them. Supplemented by reference TRBV25-1 and TRBJ1-5, the full variable domain reads EADIYQTPRYLVIGTGKKITLECSQTMGHDKMYWYQQDPGMELHLIHYSYGVNSTEKGDLSSESTVSRIRTEHFPLTLESARPSHTSQYLCASSEMREKPEDQPQHFGDGTRLSIL.

This clonotype appeared many times. The rearrangement uses TRBV28 and TRBJ2-1; 14 bases map to TRBD2. With V trimmed by 5 bases and J by 15 bases, 9 bases remained unmatched. Germline V gives CDR1 MDHEN, CDR2 SYDVKM. This CDR3 is 14 amino acids long. DNA for the CDR3: TGTGCCAGCAGTCCCGGGACTAGCGGGAGTCGGCTGTTCTTC. Its translation: CASSPGTSGSRLFF.

This clonotype appeared many times. The V call is TRBV27, the J call TRBJ2-3, with 11 bases fitting TRBD2. This CDR3 comprises 17 residues. Trimming removed 3 bases from V and 2 bases from J; junction bases left unmatched: 7. Germline assignment: CDR1 MNHEY and CDR2 SMNVEV (reference sequence). CDR3 in amino acids: CASSFPRTSGSTDTQYF. CDR3 DNA: TGTGCCAGCAGTTTCCCTCGGACTAGCGGGTCCACAGATACGCAGTATTTT.

The chain has TRBV19 and TRBJ2-2; TRBD2 aligns across 7 bases. This CDR3 comprises 14 residues. CDR1 and CDR2 (germline): LNHDA, SQIVND (reference sequence). V trimming: 4 bases; J trimming: 5 bases; junction bases outside the gene matches: 4. The CDR3 sequence is CASSSGSSTGELFF. CDR3 coding DNA: TGTGCCAGTAGTAGCGGGAGTTCAACCGGGGAGCTGTTTTTT. The whole variable domain, remainder taken from reference TRBV19 and TRBJ2-2, is DGGITQSPKYLFRKEGQNVTLSCEQNLNHDAMYWYRQDPGQGLRLIYYSQIVNDFQKGDIAEGYSVSREKKESFPLTVTSAQKNPTAFYLCASSSGSSTGELFFGEGSRLTVL.

This clonotype was detected many times. The CDR3 region has the DNA TGCGCCAGCAGCTTGGACAGAGGGGCCAACGTCCTGACTTTC. Protein: CASSLDRGANVLTF. The J gene is TRBJ2-6, the V gene TRBV5-1; D ambiguous. CDR3 length: 14 amino acids. Germline lookup yields CDR1 SGHRS and CDR2 YFSETQ. V gave up 0 bases and J gave up 4 bases, with 5 bases separating them.

This clonotype has more than one count but fewer than ten. One junction end does not reproduce the germline sequence, and a read error may be involved. V gene TRBV20-1 combines with J gene TRBJ2-7; tentative D call: TRBD2 (5 bases). From germline, CDR1 is DFQATT and CDR2 SNEGSKA (reference sequence). There are 11 residues in the CDR3. Here the CDR3 reads CSGRGSYEQYF. In DNA, the CDR3 is TGCAGTGGTAGAGGGAGCTACGAGCAGTACTTC.

The chain recombines TRBV19 with TRBJ1-3; D is ambiguous. The germline V gene encodes CDR1 LNHDA and CDR2 SQIVND (reference sequence). This CDR3 spans 16 amino acids. Trimming took off 3 bases at V and 0 bases at J, with 12 bases between the two ends. The CDR3 coding sequence is TGTGCCAGTAGTATTCGACCGTCCGCCTCTGGAAACACCATATATTTT. It encodes CASSIRPSASGNTIYF.

This clonotype was recorded at least ten times. This sequence joins TRBV20-1 and TRBJ1-5; D ambiguous. CDR3 size: 16 residues. V was pared by 0 bases and J by 2 bases, with 14 bases between. Germline V gives CDR1 DFQATT, CDR2 SNEGSKA (reference sequence). CDR3 residues: CSARDVGKGGNQPQHF. CDR3 nucleotide sequence: TGCAGTGCTAGAGATGTAGGGAAGGGTGGCAATCAGCCCCAGCATTTT.

This clonotype showed up just a few times. This chain connects TRBV20-1 to TRBJ2-5; no reliable D call. CDR3 length: 12 residues. Per the germline V gene, CDR1 is DFQATT and CDR2 is SNEGSKA (reference sequence). The germline V and J ends were trimmed by 5 bases and 4 bases, with 11 bases remaining between them. This CDR3 is CSARTRRETQYF. CDR3 DNA sequence: TGCAGTGCTCGAACAAGGCGAGAGACCCAGTACTTC.

A few counts support this clonotype. J is TRBJ2-5 and V is TRBV18; the match to TRBD2 covers 13 bases. CDR1 KGHSH and CDR2 LQKENI come from the germline V gene. V lost 4 bases, J lost 2 bases, and 7 bases stayed unmatched. This CDR3 region has 17 residues. The CDR3 region is CASSRLRTSGSQETQYF. DNA for the CDR3: TGTGCCAGCTCACGCTTGCGGACTAGCGGGAGTCAAGAGACCCAGTACTTC.

This clonotype was seen ten or more times. The chain employs TRBV15 and TRBJ2-7; TRBD2 matches at 10 bases. The germline gives CDR1 LNHNV, CDR2 YYDKDF (reference sequence). Losses at the gene ends were 1 base for V and 3 bases for J; bases not matched to a gene: 3. CDR3 length equals 15 residues. CDR3 nucleotides: TGTGCCACCAGCAGAGGAACTAGCGGGATCTACGAGCAGTACTTC. Encoded protein: CATSRGTSGIYEQYF. Based on the CDR3 plus reference TRBV15 and TRBJ2-7, the full variable domain is DAMVIQNPRYQVTQFGKPVTLSCSQTLNHNVMYWYQQKSSQAPKLLFHYYDKDFNNEADTPDNFQSRRPNTSFCFLDIRSPGLGDTAMYLCATSRGTSGIYEQYFGPGTRLTVT.

This clonotype was observed at least ten times. The chain carries TRBV29-1 and TRBJ2-1, with 10 bases that match TRBD1. V trimming: 7 bases; J trimming: 7 bases; junction bases outside the gene matches: 4. The CDR3 totals 12 residues. Per germline, CDR1 SQVTM and CDR2 ANQGSEA. The CDR3: CSGDRGTNEQFF. CDR3 sequence (DNA): TGCAGCGGGGACAGGGGAACGAATGAGCAGTTCTTC.

This clonotype was counted at least ten times. The V and J genes are TRBV20-1 and TRBJ2-3; the match to TRBD2 covers 11 bases. Germline values: CDR1 DFQATT, CDR2 SNEGSKA (reference sequence). The CDR3 is made up of 17 amino acids. The trim removed 3 bases at V and 0 bases at J, leaving 8 bases unmatched. The CDR3 coding sequence is TGCAGTGCTAGTGGGACTAGCGGACATACTAGCACAGATACGCAGTATTTT. Translating it yields CSASGTSGHTSTDTQYF.

This clonotype was observed at least ten times. The chain combines TRBV5-1 with TRBJ2-3; TRBD2 matches 7 bases. There are 15 residues in the CDR3. Germline V gene lookup returns CDR1 SGHRS and CDR2 YFSETQ. Trimming cost V 0 bases and J 6 bases; bases outside gene matches: 7. The CDR3 DNA reads TGCGCCAGCAGCTTGGCCTCGACTAGCTCGGATACGCAGTATTTT. Protein product: CASSLASTSSDTQYF. Filled out from reference TRBV5-1 and TRBJ2-3, the complete variable domain reads KAGVTQTPRYLIKTRGQQVTLSCSPISGHRSVSWYQQTPGQGLQFLFEYFSETQRNKGNFPGRFSGRQFSNSRSEMNVSTLELGDSALYLCASSLASTSSDTQYFGPGTRLTVL.

The CDR3 region has the DNA TGTGCCAGCAGCGTTATGGCGGGAGAAGAGACCCAGTACTTC. Its protein is CASSVMAGEETQYF. The V gene is TRBV9, the J gene TRBJ2-5, with 7 positions matching TRBD2. J was trimmed by 3 bases and V by 2 bases; bases with no gene match: 4. Germline V gives CDR1 SGDLS, CDR2 YYNGEE. The CDR3 sequence is 14 residues long.

This clonotype showed up just a few times. This rearrangement joins TRBV29-1 to TRBJ2-7; D not resolved. Per the germline V gene, CDR1 is SQVTM and CDR2 is ANQGSEA. V lost 3 bases to trimming and J lost 0 bases, with 6 bases between them. The CDR3 length is 12 residues. CDR3 DNA: TGCAGCGTTGAGTCAGACTCCTACGAGCAGTACTTC. Translated: CSVESDSYEQYF.

Many counts were recorded for this clonotype. The chain couples TRBV10-3 to TRBJ2-6; 12 nucleotides agree with TRBD1. Per germline, CDR1 ENHRY and CDR2 SYGVKD. CDR3 size: 18 residues. Trimming took 7 bases from V and 1 from J; bases not matched to a gene: 8. CDR3 loop: CAINPGQGAVSGANVLTF. Here the CDR3 DNA reads TGTGCCATCAACCCGGGACAGGGGGCTGTATCTGGGGCCAACGTCCTGACTTTC.

V is TRBV5-1 and J is TRBJ2-5, with TRBD1 matching over 8 bases. Germline trimming cut 4 bases from V and 3 bases from J; bases unmatched to any gene: 5. The CDR3 extends over 14 amino acids. The germline CDR1 and CDR2 sequences are SGHRS and YFSETQ. CDR3 DNA sequence: TGCGCCAGCAGCCTCTCGACAGGGGAAGAGACCCAGTACTTC. As protein: CASSLSTGEETQYF. The whole variable domain, filled in from reference TRBV5-1 and TRBJ2-5, reads KAGVTQTPRYLIKTRGQQVTLSCSPISGHRSVSWYQQTPGQGLQFLFEYFSETQRNKGNFPGRFSGRQFSNSRSEMNVSTLELGDSALYLCASSLSTGEETQYFGPGTRLLVL.

In DNA, the CDR3 is TGCAGCGTTGGAGTGGGGGGCAACACTGAAGCTTTCTTT. This sequence encodes CSVGVGGNTEAFF. The chain links TRBV29-1 to TRBJ1-1; perhaps TRBD1 as D (6 bases). With 4 bases removed from V and 2 bases from J, the gap between germline ends came to 11 bases. Germline loops: CDR1 SQVTM, CDR2 ANQGSEA. This CDR3 is 13 amino acids long.

V and J are TRBV29-1 and TRBJ2-1, with D uncertain. CDR1 and CDR2 from the germline V gene are SQVTM and ANQGSEA. The germline V and J ends were trimmed by 7 bases and 7 bases, with 14 bases remaining between them. The CDR3 spans 12 residues. Here the CDR3 DNA reads TGCAGCGGCTCGGTCCGAGGAAATGAGCAGTTCTTC. Its protein is CSGSVRGNEQFF.

This chain uses TRBV7-9 with TRBJ2-5; perhaps TRBD1 as D (5 bases). Trimming cost V 3 bases and J 2 bases, with 10 bases left between them. Germline V CDR1 and CDR2: SEHNR, FQNEAQ (reference sequence). The CDR3 is made up of 14 amino acids. CDR3 coding DNA: TGTGCCAGCAGCTTCAGGGTTGGACAAGAGACCCAGTACTTC. As protein: CASSFRVGQETQYF.

This clonotype was found many times. The rearrangement uses TRBV20-1 and TRBJ1-6; TRBD1 matches 8 bases. Unmatched junction bases numbered 8, after V lost 4 bases and J lost 9 bases. CDR1 DFQATT and CDR2 SNEGSKA come from the germline V gene (reference sequence). There are 14 residues in the CDR3. CDR3 amino acids: CSATQGGDRSPLHF. The CDR3 DNA reads as TGCAGTGCTACACAGGGGGGCGATCGTTCACCCCTCCACTTT.

V is TRBV7-9 and J is TRBJ2-2, with 10 bases lining up with TRBD2. V dropped 8 bases and J dropped 5; count of bases not matched to a gene: 8. The CDR3 is made up of 15 amino acids. Germline CDR1 reads SEHNR; CDR2 reads FQNEAQ (reference sequence). The CDR3 loop is CASPEREGRTGELFF. DNA for the CDR3: TGTGCCAGCCCCGAGCGGGAGGGCCGGACCGGGGAGCTGTTTTTT. The variable domain in full, completed from reference TRBV7-9 and TRBJ2-2, reads DTGVSQNPRHKITKRGQNVTFRCDPISEHNRLYWYRQTLGQGPEFLTYFQNEAQLEKSRLLSDRFSAERPKGSFSTLEIQRTEQGDSAMYLCASPEREGRTGELFFGEGSRLTVL.